Shown below are 21 T cell receptor beta chains from a single sample sequenced in a study of shared clonotypes between healthy human individuals. Data came from immunoSEQ multiplex PCR; TCRdb stores just in-frame clones and leaves some out. The sample has roughly 500,000 clones, approximately 95% seen once; the top ten hold about 0.068%. Input material: naive CD4+ T cells sorted from blood. The subset here: CD45RA+ positively selected. The receptors here all came from a woman aged 25-40 years in good health.

The V call is TRBV28, the J call TRBJ2-5; D might be TRBD2 (6 bases). There are 16 residues in the CDR3. V gave up 2 bases and J gave up 1 base, with 14 bases separating them. Germline V gives CDR1 MDHEN, CDR2 SYDVKM. CDR3 sequence: CASSLTALAPQETQYF. CDR3 coding DNA: TGTGCCAGCAGTTTAACCGCCCTAGCGCCCCAAGAGACCCAGTACTTC.

V gene TRBV28 combines with J gene TRBJ2-7; D tentatively fits TRBD1 or TRBD2 (5 bases each). V was pared by 7 bases and J by 7 bases, with 20 bases between. Germline V gene data show CDR1 as MDHEN and CDR2 as SYDVKM. The CDR3 is 14 residues long. CDR3 region: CASIHRDPFREQYF. The CDR3 coding sequence is TGTGCCAGCATCCACCGGGACCCCTTCCGGGAGCAGTACTTC.

The chain uses TRBV5-6 and TRBJ2-3; 8 bases fit TRBD2. CDR3 size: 17 residues. V dropped 3 bases and J dropped 3; count of bases not matched to a gene: 12. The germline V gene encodes CDR1 SGHDT and CDR2 YYEEEE. In DNA, the CDR3 is TGTGCCAGCAGCTCTCTAACTAGCGGACTAAGGACAGATACGCAGTATTTT. Translating gives CASSSLTSGLRTDTQYF.

J is TRBJ2-7 and V is TRBV27; possibly TRBD2 for D (6 bases). Trimming stripped 5 bases from V and 1 base from J, with 9 bases between. The CDR3 length is 13 residues. Germline assignment: CDR1 MNHEY and CDR2 SMNVEV (reference sequence). CDR3 bases: TGTGCCAGCAGTCGGGGGTTTTCCTACGAGCAGTACTTC. Encoded protein: CASSRGFSYEQYF.

This sequence joins TRBV5-5 and TRBJ1-2; tentative D call: TRBD1 (5 bases). The germline V and J ends were trimmed by 6 bases and 3 bases, with 15 bases remaining between them. The CDR3 is 14 amino acids. Per the germline V gene, CDR1 is SGHKS and CDR2 is YYEKEE (reference sequence). CDR3 sequence: CASNRLMGDYGYTF. CDR3 in DNA: TGTGCCAGCAACAGGTTGATGGGCGACTATGGCTACACCTTC. Variable domain in full (rest from reference TRBV5-5 and TRBJ1-2): DAGVTQSPTHLIKTRGQQVTLRCSPISGHKSVSWYQQVLGQGPQFIFQYYEKEERGRGNFPDRFSARQFPNYSSELNVNALLLGDSALYLCASNRLMGDYGYTFGSGTRLTVV.

V gene TRBV10-3 combines with J gene TRBJ2-1, with D maybe TRBD2 (6 bases). This CDR3 has 12 residues. Germline lookup yields CDR1 ENHRY and CDR2 SYGVKD. V was pared by 3 bases and J by 8 bases, with 8 bases between. The DNA for the CDR3 is TGTGCCATCAGTGATTGGGAGGATGAGCAGTTCTTC. Protein sequence: CAISDWEDEQFF.

This rearrangement joins TRBV28 to TRBJ2-1; weak D call: TRBD2 (6 bases). The CDR3 is made up of 16 amino acids. The germline gives CDR1 MDHEN, CDR2 SYDVKM. Trimming cost V 5 bases and J 4 bases, with 18 bases left between them. Here the CDR3 DNA reads TGTGCCAGCAGTCCCCCAGGGACTGTTACTTACAATGAGCAGTTCTTC. Translating gives CASSPPGTVTYNEQFF.

The chain's CDR3 is CASSTPGQGAGGELFF. The CDR3 DNA reads as TGTGCCAGCAGTACACCAGGACAGGGGGCGGGCGGGGAGCTGTTTTTT. The chain has TRBV28 and TRBJ2-2; 11 bases match TRBD1. V was pared by 5 bases and J by 7 bases, with 9 bases of the junction left unmatched. The germline CDR1 and CDR2 sequences are MDHEN and SYDVKM. The CDR3 is 16 residues long.

The rearrangement joins TRBV18 to TRBJ1-2, with D perhaps TRBD1 (6 bases). V dropped 3 bases and J dropped 6 bases, with 11 bases sitting between them. Germline values: CDR1 KGHSH, CDR2 LQKENI. The CDR3 extends over 13 amino acids. Here the CDR3 reads CASSPRQEDGYTF. CDR3 bases: TGTGCCAGCTCACCCCGACAGGAGGATGGCTACACCTTC.

The V call is TRBV19, the J call TRBJ2-1; D uncertain. V shed 5 bases and J shed 5 bases, with 16 bases lying between them. CDR1 is LNHDA and CDR2 is SQIVND in the germline V gene (reference sequence). The CDR3 contains 15 residues. CDR3 protein: CASSPPGTFNNEQFF. Written as DNA, the CDR3 is TGTGCCAGTAGTCCCCCCGGCACCTTCAACAATGAGCAGTTCTTC.

CDR3 sequence reads: CASGGTFTGELFF. The CDR3 nucleotides are TGCGCCAGCGGGGGGACGTTCACCGGGGAGCTGTTTTTT. The chain uses TRBV10-1 and TRBJ2-2; possible D gene TRBD2, 6 bases. Germline lookup yields CDR1 WNHNN and CDR2 SYGVQD (reference sequence). The CDR3 spans 13 residues. The V and J ends lost 8 bases and 4 bases respectively, with 11 bases between them.

The chain carries TRBV6-5 and TRBJ2-3; D may correspond to TRBD1 or TRBD2 (6 bases each). Germline CDR1 reads MNHEY; CDR2 reads SVGAGI. Trimming removed 1 base at V and 5 bases at J, with 16 bases between. The CDR3 length is 16 residues. DNA of the CDR3: TGTGCCAGCAGTTACTGGGGGGCCCGACCCGAAGATACGCAGTATTTT. It codes for CASSYWGARPEDTQYF.

The genes are TRBV5-1 and TRBJ2-5; 11 bases fit TRBD2. The CDR3 is made up of 15 amino acids. V shed 7 bases and J 1 base; nucleotides not matched to a gene: 6. CDR1 and CDR2 from the germline V gene are SGHRS and YFSETQ. CDR3 DNA sequence: TGCGCCAGCGGGATAGCGGGAGGGCTCCAAGAGACCCAGTACTTC. Protein product: CASGIAGGLQETQYF.

The CDR3 protein is CASSILDLVAGELFF. The CDR3 nucleotides read TGTGCCAGTAGTATACTAGATCTTGTGGCCGGGGAGCTGTTTTTT. This rearrangement joins TRBV19 to TRBJ2-2, with D hard to call. V lost 2 bases to trimming and J lost 6 bases, with 13 bases between them. This CDR3 has 15 residues. CDR1 LNHDA and CDR2 SQIVND come from the germline V gene (reference sequence).

The chain uses TRBV6-6 and TRBJ2-2; D call uncertain. CDR1 MNHNY and CDR2 SVGAGI come from the germline V gene (reference sequence). Trimming stripped 6 bases from V and 6 bases from J, with 20 bases between. This CDR3 comprises 16 residues. In DNA, the CDR3 is TGTGCCAGCAGCTACGTCTCTCCCCGACGGGCCGGGGAGCTGTTTTTT. Amino acids: CASSYVSPRRAGELFF.

V gene TRBV28 combines with J gene TRBJ1-2; the match to TRBD1 covers 7 bases. Germline CDR1 MDHEN, CDR2 SYDVKM. CDR3 size: 15 residues. The junction had 6 bases not matched to a gene; V was cut back by 5 bases and J by 0 bases. The CDR3 coding sequence is TGTGCCAGCAGTACTGGGACAGCCCCTAACTATGGCTACACCTTC. It is translated as CASSTGTAPNYGYTF.

The chain carries TRBV14 and TRBJ2-7; TRBD1 aligns across 7 bases. Germline CDR1 SGHDN, CDR2 FVKESK. Trimming removed 4 bases from V and 0 bases from J; junction bases left unmatched: 6. CDR3 length equals 15 residues. CDR3 DNA: TGTGCCAGCAGCCTAAAAGGGGGCAGCTCCTACGAGCAGTACTTC. It is translated as CASSLKGGSSYEQYF.

CDR3 sequence reads: CASSLHGTGGSGNTIYF. The DNA for the CDR3 is TGTGCCAGCAGTTTACACGGGACAGGGGGCTCTGGAAACACCATATATTTT. V is TRBV28 and J is TRBJ1-3; 11 bases are shared with TRBD1. The CDR3 consists of 17 residues. The ends lost 2 bases at V and 0 bases at J; junction bases unmatched: 3. Germline values: CDR1 MDHEN, CDR2 SYDVKM. The full variable domain, its missing parts supplied by reference TRBV28 and TRBJ1-3, is DVKVTQSSRYLVKRTGEKVFLECVQDMDHENMFWYRQDPGLGLRLIYFSYDVKMKEKGDIPEGYSVSREKKERFSLILESASTNQTSMYLCASSLHGTGGSGNTIYFGEGSWLTVV.

The rearrangement joins TRBV6-1 to TRBJ1-1; TRBD1 is a possible D gene (6 bases). Looked up from germline, CDR1 is MNHNS and CDR2 is SASEGT. The CDR3 is made up of 16 amino acids. The V end lost 3 bases, the J end lost 4 bases, and 18 bases lay between the germline ends. CDR3: CASSEHTGLMGTEAFF. In DNA form, the CDR3 reads TGTGCCAGCAGTGAGCACACAGGGCTAATGGGCACTGAAGCTTTCTTT.

J is TRBJ2-7 and V is TRBV28, with TRBD1 matching 7 bases. Germline CDR1 reads MDHEN; CDR2 reads SYDVKM. The length of the CDR3 is 15 residues. V was pared by 6 bases and J by 0 bases, with 8 bases of the junction left unmatched. CDR3 nucleotide sequence: TGTGCCAGCAGGGAGACAGGGTTGAGCTCCTACGAGCAGTACTTC. It specifies CASRETGLSSYEQYF.

The chain joins TRBV4-1 to TRBJ2-7; possible D gene TRBD1, 5 bases. This CDR3 spans 18 amino acids. CDR1 is MGHRA and CDR2 is YSYEKL in the germline V gene. Trimming removed 1 base at V and 0 bases at J, with 19 bases between. The CDR3 reads CASSQVYSSGAASYEQYF. DNA for the CDR3: TGCGCCAGCAGCCAAGTATATTCATCTGGGGCGGCCTCCTACGAGCAGTACTTC.